These 9 T cell receptor beta chains came from one sample sequenced in a study of T cell repertoires and leukemia-associated antigens. TCRdb itself ran the 5' RACE reads through MiXCR, one entry per CDR3 protein. This sample yields around 14,000 distinct CDR3 sequences, of which approximately 37% are seen a single time; approximately 8.7% belongs to the top ten. Their antigens are not known. The material sequenced was CD3+ T cells sorted from blood and cultured. Every receptor here comes from a female donor in good health.

The genes are TRBV7-9 and TRBJ2-5; TRBD2 agrees at 10 bases. Germline assignment: CDR1 SEHNR and CDR2 FQNEAQ (reference sequence). This CDR3 is built from 14 residues. The V gene end was trimmed by 6 bases and the J gene end by 7 bases; junction bases not matched to a gene: 8. The CDR3 nucleotides are TGTGCCAGCAGTCATACTAGCGGGGTGGTGACCCAGTACTTC. This translates into CASSHTSGVVTQYF.

This rearrangement joins TRBV20-1 to TRBJ2-7; TRBD2 matches 9 bases. Trimming removed 0 bases from V and 1 base from J; junction bases left unmatched: 7. This CDR3 is built from 16 residues. Germline V lookup: CDR1 DFQATT, CDR2 SNEGSKA (reference sequence). Here the CDR3 DNA reads TGCAGTGCTAGAGATACACAGCGGGAGGATTCCTACGAGCAGTACTTC. Its protein is CSARDTQREDSYEQYF.

This chain uses TRBV7-9 with TRBJ2-7, with a possible D match to TRBD1 (6 bases). The CDR3 is 15 amino acids. Germline V gives CDR1 SEHNR, CDR2 FQNEAQ (reference sequence). Trimming removed 4 bases at V and 5 bases at J, with 18 bases between. The CDR3 DNA follows: TGTGCCAGCAGCTCACTGGACCGGGACAAGGACGAGCAGTACTTC. Translation gives CASSSLDRDKDEQYF.

Details on this clonotype: A much larger clone lies a single base off, so this may be a read error. V gene TRBV6-5 combines with J gene TRBJ1-2; 9 bases are shared with TRBD1. Germline V gene lookup returns CDR1 MNHEY and CDR2 SVGAGI. The CDR3 consists of 15 residues. This CDR3 is CTSSSTGTGISGYTF. DNA of the CDR3: TGTACCAGCAGTTCAACAGGGACAGGGATTAGTGGCTACACCTTC.

Many counts were recorded for this clonotype. V gene TRBV20-1 combines with J gene TRBJ2-1; perhaps TRBD2 as D (5 bases). The CDR3 runs to 13 residues. Germline V gene sequence: CDR1 DFQATT, CDR2 SNEGSKA (reference sequence). Between the trimmed V and J ends, which lost 6 bases and 7 bases, there was a span of 16 bases. CDR3 amino acids: CSAVFRGLNEQFF. CDR3 coding DNA: TGCAGTGCCGTCTTCCGGGGATTAAATGAGCAGTTCTTC.

By share, this clonotype ranks as medium-sized. This CDR3 is CASSSQVTYEQYF. In DNA form, the CDR3 reads TGTGCCAGCAGCTCCCAGGTCACCTACGAGCAGTACTTC. The rearrangement links TRBV13 to TRBJ2-7; D ambiguous. Trimming pared 4 bases from V and 2 bases from J, leaving 9 bases between. Per the germline V gene, CDR1 is PRHDT and CDR2 is FYEKMQ (reference sequence). The CDR3 extends over 13 amino acids.

This chain joins TRBV5-1 and TRBJ2-4; no reliable D call. The V end lost 0 bases, the J end lost 7 bases, and 14 bases lay between the germline ends. The CDR3 runs 15 residues. CDR1 is SGHRS and CDR2 is YFSETQ in the germline V gene. This chain's CDR3 is CASSLGAPEANIQYF. CDR3 bases: TGCGCCAGCAGCTTGGGAGCCCCAGAAGCTAACATTCAGTACTTC.

This clonotype was detected ten times or more. V gene TRBV18 combines with J gene TRBJ2-7; D unresolved. Between the trimmed V and J ends, which lost 3 bases and 3 bases, there was a span of 9 bases. Per the germline V gene, CDR1 is KGHSH and CDR2 is LQKENI. The CDR3 runs 13 residues. CDR3 in amino acids: CASSPGEIYEQYF. The CDR3 bases are TGTGCCAGCTCACCGGGTGAAATCTACGAGCAGTACTTC.

A word on this clonotype: A read error is possible here, since a much larger clone lies one base away. The CDR3 loop is CASRQINQSQHF. The CDR3 DNA is TGTGCCAGCAGACAGATAAATCAGTCCCAGCATTTT. This chain uses TRBV28 with TRBJ1-5; D is unclear. The CDR3 is 12 amino acids. CDR1 is MDHEN, CDR2 SYDVKM, per germline.